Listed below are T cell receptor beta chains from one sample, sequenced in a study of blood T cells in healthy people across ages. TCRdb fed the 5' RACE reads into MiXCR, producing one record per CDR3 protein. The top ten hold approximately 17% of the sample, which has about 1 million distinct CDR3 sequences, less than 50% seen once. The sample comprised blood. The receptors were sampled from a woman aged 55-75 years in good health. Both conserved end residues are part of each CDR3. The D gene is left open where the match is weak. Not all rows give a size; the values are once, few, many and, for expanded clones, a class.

cdr3_aa: CSARDHNSGRVETQYF; cdr3_nt: TGCAGTGCTAGAGATCACAATAGCGGGAGGGTGGAGACCCAGTACTTC; j_call: TRBJ2-5; d_call: TRBD2; clone_size: NA; v_call: TRBV20-1
cdr3_aa: CASSGRGGGSEQYF; cdr3_nt: TGCGCCAGCAGCGGACGGGGTGGGGGAAGCGAGCAGTACTTC; j_call: TRBJ2-7; d_call: NA; clone_size: NA; v_call: TRBV5-1
cdr3_aa: CSVDEGHSTDTQYF; cdr3_nt: TGCAGCGTTGATGAGGGGCATAGCACAGATACGCAGTATTTT; j_call: TRBJ2-3; d_call: NA; clone_size: NA; v_call: TRBV29-1
cdr3_aa: CASSHPASVTYNEQFF; cdr3_nt: TGTGCCAGCAGCCACCCTGCTAGCGTCACATACAATGAGCAGTTCTTC; j_call: TRBJ2-1; d_call: NA; clone_size: NA; v_call: TRBV3-1
cdr3_aa: CASRPGQGLEKLFF; cdr3_nt: TGTGCCAGCAGGCCGGGACAGGGTTTGGAAAAACTGTTTTTT; j_call: TRBJ1-4; d_call: TRBD1; clone_size: few; v_call: TRBV28
cdr3_aa: CASSEPTAGSSYNERFF; cdr3_nt: TGTGCCAGCAGTGAACCTACTGCGGGGAGCTCCTACAATGAGCGGTTCTTC; j_call: TRBJ2-1; d_call: NA; clone_size: NA; v_call: TRBV6-1
cdr3_aa: CASSESIGNTEAFF; cdr3_nt: TGCGCCAGCAGTGAGTCGATAGGGAACACTGAAGCTTTCTTT; j_call: TRBJ1-1; d_call: NA; clone_size: NA; v_call: TRBV10-2
cdr3_aa: CSARTLGLAGADTQYF; cdr3_nt: TGCAGCGCTCGAACCTTAGGACTAGCGGGAGCAGATACGCAGTATTTT; j_call: TRBJ2-3; d_call: TRBD2; clone_size: NA; v_call: TRBV29-1
cdr3_aa: CSARDRTSGRGSYNEQFF; cdr3_nt: TGCAGTGCTAGGGACCGGACTAGCGGGAGAGGATCCTACAATGAGCAGTTCTTC; j_call: TRBJ2-1; d_call: TRBD2; clone_size: NA; v_call: TRBV20-1
cdr3_aa: CASDRKGVSEKLFF; cdr3_nt: TGTGCCAGCGACCGAAAAGGGGTTAGTGAAAAACTGTTTTTT; j_call: TRBJ1-4; d_call: NA; clone_size: NA; v_call: TRBV6-6
cdr3_aa: CASSLGPRGRFLDTQYF; cdr3_nt: TGTGCCAGCAGCTTAGGGCCCCGGGGGCGCTTCCTAGATACGCAGTATTTT; j_call: TRBJ2-3; d_call: NA; clone_size: few; v_call: TRBV7-2
cdr3_aa: CSARLVNEQFF; cdr3_nt: TGCAGTGCTAGACTAGTTAATGAGCAGTTCTTC; j_call: TRBJ2-1; d_call: NA; clone_size: many; v_call: TRBV20-1
cdr3_aa: CASSYSEPKAGPVFFNEQFF; cdr3_nt: TGTGCCAGCAGTTACTCGGAACCTAAAGCGGGACCTGTGTTCTTCAATGAGCAGTTCTTC; j_call: TRBJ2-1; d_call: TRBD2; clone_size: few; v_call: TRBV6-2/TRBV6-3
cdr3_aa: CASSQEGQGFNEQFF; cdr3_nt: TGTGCCAGCAGCCAAGAGGGACAGGGTTTCAATGAGCAGTTCTTC; j_call: TRBJ2-1; d_call: TRBD1; clone_size: few; v_call: TRBV4-2
cdr3_aa: CASSYSYRGQRGGRSSYEQYF; cdr3_nt: TGTGCCAGCAGTTACTCATACCGGGGCCAACGGGGCGGTAGAAGCTCCTACGAGCAGTACTTC; j_call: TRBJ2-7; d_call: NA; clone_size: few; v_call: TRBV6-5
cdr3_aa: CATSDSLLTEAFF; cdr3_nt: TGTGCCACCAGTGATTCTCTGCTCACTGAAGCTTTCTTT; j_call: TRBJ1-1; d_call: NA; clone_size: NA; v_call: TRBV24-1